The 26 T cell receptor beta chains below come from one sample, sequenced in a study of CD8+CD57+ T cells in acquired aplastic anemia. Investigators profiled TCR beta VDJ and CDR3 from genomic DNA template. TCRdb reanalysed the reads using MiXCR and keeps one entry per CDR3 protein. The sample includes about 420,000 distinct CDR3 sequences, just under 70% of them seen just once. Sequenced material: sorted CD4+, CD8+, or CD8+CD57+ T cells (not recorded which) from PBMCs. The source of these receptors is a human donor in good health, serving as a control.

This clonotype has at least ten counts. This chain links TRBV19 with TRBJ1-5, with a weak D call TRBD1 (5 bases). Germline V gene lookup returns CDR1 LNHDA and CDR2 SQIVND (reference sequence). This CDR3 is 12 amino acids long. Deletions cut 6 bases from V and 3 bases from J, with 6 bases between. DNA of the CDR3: TGTGCCAGTAGCAGGGTCAATCAGCCCCAGCATTTT. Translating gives CASSRVNQPQHF.

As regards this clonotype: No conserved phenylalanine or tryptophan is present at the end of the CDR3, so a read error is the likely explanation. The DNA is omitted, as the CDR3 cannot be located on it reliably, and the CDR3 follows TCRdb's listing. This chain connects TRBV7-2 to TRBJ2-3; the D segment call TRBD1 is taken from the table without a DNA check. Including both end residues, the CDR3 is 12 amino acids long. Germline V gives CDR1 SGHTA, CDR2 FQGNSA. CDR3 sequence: CASSSGGTVIYY.

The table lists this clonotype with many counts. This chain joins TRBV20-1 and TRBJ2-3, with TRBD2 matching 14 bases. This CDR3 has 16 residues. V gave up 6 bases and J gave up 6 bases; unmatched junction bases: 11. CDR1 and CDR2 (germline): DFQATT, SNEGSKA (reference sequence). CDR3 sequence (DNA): TGCAGTGCCCAAACTCGACTAGCGGGGGGGCCGGATACGCAGTATTTT. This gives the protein CSAQTRLAGGPDTQYF.

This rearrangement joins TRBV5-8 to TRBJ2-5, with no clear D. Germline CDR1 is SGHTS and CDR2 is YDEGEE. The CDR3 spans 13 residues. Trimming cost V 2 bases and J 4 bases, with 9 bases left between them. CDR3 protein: CASSLEHSETQYF. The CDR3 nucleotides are TGTGCCAGCAGCTTAGAACACTCAGAGACCCAGTACTTC.

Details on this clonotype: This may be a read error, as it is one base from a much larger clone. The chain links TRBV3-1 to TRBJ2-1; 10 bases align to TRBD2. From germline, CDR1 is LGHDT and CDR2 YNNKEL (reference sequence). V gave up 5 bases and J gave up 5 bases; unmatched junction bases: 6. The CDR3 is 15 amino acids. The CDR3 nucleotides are TGTGCCAGCAGCTGTGGACTAGCGGAGAACAATGAGCAGTTCTTC. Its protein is CASSCGLAENNEQFF.

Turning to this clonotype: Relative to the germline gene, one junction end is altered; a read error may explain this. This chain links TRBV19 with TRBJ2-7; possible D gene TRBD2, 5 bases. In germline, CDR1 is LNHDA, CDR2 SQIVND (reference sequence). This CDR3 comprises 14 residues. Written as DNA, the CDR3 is TGTGCCAGTAGTGGATCGACCCCGGGATACGACCAGTACTTC. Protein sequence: CASSGSTPGYDQYF.

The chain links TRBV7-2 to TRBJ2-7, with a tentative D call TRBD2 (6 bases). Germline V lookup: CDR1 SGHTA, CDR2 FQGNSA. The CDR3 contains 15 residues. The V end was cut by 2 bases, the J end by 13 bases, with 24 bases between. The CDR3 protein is CASSLTQVDYGYTYF. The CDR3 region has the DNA TGTGCCAGCAGCTTAACTCAGGTGGACTATGGCTACACCTACTTC.

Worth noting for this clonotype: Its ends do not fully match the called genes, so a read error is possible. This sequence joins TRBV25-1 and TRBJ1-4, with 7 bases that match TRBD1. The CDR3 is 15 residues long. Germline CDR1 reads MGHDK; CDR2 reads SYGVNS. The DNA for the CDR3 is TGTGCCAGCAGTGAACGTCAGGGGGTAGGGGAAAAACCGTTTTTT. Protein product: CASSERQGVGEKPFF.

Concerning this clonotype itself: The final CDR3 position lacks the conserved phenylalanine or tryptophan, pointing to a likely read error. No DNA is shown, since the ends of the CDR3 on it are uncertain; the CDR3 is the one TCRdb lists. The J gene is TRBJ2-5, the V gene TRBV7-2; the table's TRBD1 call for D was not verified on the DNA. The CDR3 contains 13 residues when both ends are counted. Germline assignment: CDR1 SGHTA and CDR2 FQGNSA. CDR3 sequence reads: CASSSGQGHNSPL.

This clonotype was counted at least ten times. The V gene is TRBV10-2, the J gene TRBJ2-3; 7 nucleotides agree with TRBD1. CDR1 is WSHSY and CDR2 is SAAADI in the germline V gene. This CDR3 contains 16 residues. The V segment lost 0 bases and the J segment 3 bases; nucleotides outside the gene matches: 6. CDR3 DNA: TGCGCCAGCAGTGAGTCGACAGGGAAGGGGACAGATACGCAGTATTTT. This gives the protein CASSESTGKGTDTQYF.

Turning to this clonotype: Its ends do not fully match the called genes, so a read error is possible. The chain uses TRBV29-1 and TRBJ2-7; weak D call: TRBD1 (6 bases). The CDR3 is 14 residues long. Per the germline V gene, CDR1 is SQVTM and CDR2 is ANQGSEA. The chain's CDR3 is CSVNVRGWSYEEYF. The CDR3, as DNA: TGCAGTGTAAACGTCAGGGGTTGGTCCTACGAGGAGTACTTC.

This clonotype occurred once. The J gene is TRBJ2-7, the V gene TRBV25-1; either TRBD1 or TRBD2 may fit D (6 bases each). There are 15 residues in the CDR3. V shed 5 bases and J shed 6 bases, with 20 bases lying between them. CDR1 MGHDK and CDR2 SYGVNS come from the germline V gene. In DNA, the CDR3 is TGTGCCAGCAGTTTATCGGGGGCAAGGGCCTGCGAGCAGTACTTC. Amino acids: CASSLSGARACEQYF.

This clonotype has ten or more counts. The DNA of the CDR3 is TGTGCCAGTAGTATCGCTAGGACTATGAATGAAAAACTGTTTTTT. This gives the protein CASSIARTMNEKLFF. This chain links TRBV19 with TRBJ1-4, with D uncertain. The CDR3 loop spans 15 amino acids. Deletions cut 3 bases from V and 5 bases from J, with 13 bases between. CDR1 is LNHDA, CDR2 SQIVND, per germline (reference sequence).

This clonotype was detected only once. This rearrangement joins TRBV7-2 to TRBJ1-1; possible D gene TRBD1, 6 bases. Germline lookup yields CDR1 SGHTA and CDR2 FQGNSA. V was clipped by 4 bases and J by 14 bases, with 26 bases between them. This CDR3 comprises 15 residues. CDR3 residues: CASSSQGGGAATQFF. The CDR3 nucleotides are TGTGCCAGCAGCTCCCAGGGCGGGGGGGCAGCTACGCAGTTCTTT.

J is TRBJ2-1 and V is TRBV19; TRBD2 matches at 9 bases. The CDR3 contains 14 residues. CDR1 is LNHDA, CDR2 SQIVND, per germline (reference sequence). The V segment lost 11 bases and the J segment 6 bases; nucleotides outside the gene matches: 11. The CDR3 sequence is CARTSAGGGNEQFF. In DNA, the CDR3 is TGTGCCCGTACTAGCGCGGGGGGGGGCAATGAGCAGTTCTTC.

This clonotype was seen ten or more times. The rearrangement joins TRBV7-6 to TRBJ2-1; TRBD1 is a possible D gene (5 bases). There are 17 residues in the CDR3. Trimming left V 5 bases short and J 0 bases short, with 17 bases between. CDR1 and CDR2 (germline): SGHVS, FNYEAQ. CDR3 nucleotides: TGTGCCAGCAGCCCACAAAACAGGTTAAGCTCCTACAATGAGCAGTTCTTC. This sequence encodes CASSPQNRLSSYNEQFF.

CDR3 bases: TGTGCCAGCAAGCGGTCTGCCACTGAAGCTTTCTTT. This codes for CASKRSATEAFF. The chain employs TRBV2 and TRBJ1-1; D uncertain. This CDR3 has 12 residues. Trimming stripped 7 bases from V and 4 bases from J, with 10 bases between. The V gene's germline CDR1 is SNHLY and CDR2 FYNNEI.

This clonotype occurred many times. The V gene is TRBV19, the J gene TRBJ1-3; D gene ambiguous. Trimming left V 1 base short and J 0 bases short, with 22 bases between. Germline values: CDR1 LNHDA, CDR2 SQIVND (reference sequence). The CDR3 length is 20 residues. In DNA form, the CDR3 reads TGTGCCAGTAGTATAGTTCGGCAGACGTACGAAACTTTCTCTGGAAACACCATATATTTT. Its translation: CASSIVRQTYETFSGNTIYF.

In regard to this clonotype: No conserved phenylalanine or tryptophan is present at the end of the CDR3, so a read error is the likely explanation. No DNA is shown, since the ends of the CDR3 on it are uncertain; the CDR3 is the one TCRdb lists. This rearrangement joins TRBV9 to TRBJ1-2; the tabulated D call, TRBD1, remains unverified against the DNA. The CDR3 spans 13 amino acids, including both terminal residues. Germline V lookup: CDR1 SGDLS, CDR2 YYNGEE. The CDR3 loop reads CASSVDPTEDTEV.

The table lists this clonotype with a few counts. As DNA, the CDR3 is TGCGCCAGCAGCTACGGCTATAGGGGTTCTTTCGGCGAAAAACTGTTTTTT. Protein sequence: CASSYGYRGSFGEKLFF. This chain joins TRBV4-3 and TRBJ1-4, with D tentatively TRBD1 (5 bases). Germline CDR1 reads LGHNA; CDR2 reads YSLEER. The CDR3 length is 17 residues. Trimming left V 5 bases short and J 8 bases short, with 24 bases between.

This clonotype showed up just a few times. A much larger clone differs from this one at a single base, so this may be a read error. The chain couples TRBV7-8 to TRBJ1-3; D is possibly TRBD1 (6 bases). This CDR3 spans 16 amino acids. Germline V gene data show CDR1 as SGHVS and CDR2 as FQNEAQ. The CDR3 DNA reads TGTGCCAGCAGCCTAAACGGGGGGCTGTCTGGAAACACCATATGTTTT. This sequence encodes CASSLNGGLSGNTICF. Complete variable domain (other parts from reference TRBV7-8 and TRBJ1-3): GAGVSQSPRYKVAKRGQDVALRCDPISGHVSLFWYQQALGQGPEFLTYFQNEAQLDKSGLPSDRFFAERPEGSVSTLKIQRTQQEDSAVYLCASSLNGGLSGNTICFGEGSWLTVV.

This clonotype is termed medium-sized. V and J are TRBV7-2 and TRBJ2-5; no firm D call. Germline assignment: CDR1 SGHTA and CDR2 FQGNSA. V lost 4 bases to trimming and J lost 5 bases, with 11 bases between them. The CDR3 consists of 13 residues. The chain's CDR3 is CASSSKDRETQYF. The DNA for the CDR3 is TGTGCCAGCAGCTCCAAGGATCGGGAGACCCAGTACTTC. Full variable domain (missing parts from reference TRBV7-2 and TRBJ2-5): GAGVSQSPSNKVTEKGKDVELRCDPISGHTALYWYRQSLGQGLEFLIYFQGNSAPDKSGLPSDRFSAERTGGSVSTLTIQRTQQEDSAVYLCASSSKDRETQYFGPGTRLLVL.

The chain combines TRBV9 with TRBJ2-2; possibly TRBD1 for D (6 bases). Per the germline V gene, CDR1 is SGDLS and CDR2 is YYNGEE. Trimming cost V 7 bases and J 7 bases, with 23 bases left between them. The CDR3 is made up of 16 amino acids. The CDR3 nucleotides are TGTGCCAGCGGCTTAGGGTCGAACAGGGCCGGCGGGGAGCTGTTTTTT. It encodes CASGLGSNRAGGELFF.

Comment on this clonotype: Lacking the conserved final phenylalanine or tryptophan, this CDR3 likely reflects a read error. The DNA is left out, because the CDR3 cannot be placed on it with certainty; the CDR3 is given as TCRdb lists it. The CDR3 loop reads CASSLRGFDSALL. The J gene is TRBJ1-1, the V gene TRBV9; the table calls TRBD1, which could not be checked here. 13 amino acids form the CDR3, both terminal residues included. Germline CDR1 reads SGDLS; CDR2 reads YYNGEE.

The CDR3 DNA sequence: TGCAGCGTTGATGGGAGGGGAGGCTACACCTTC. This codes for CSVDGRGGYTF. The V and J genes are TRBV29-1 and TRBJ1-2; D is perhaps TRBD1 (5 bases). V gave up 3 bases and J gave up 8 bases, with 10 bases separating them. Germline V lookup: CDR1 SQVTM, CDR2 ANQGSEA. CDR3 length: 11 residues.

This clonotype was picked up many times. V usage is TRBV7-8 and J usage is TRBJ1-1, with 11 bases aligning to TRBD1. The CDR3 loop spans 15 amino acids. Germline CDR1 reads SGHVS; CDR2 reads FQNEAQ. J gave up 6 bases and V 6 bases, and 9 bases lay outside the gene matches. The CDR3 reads CASSSQGQGGSEAFF. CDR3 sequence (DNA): TGTGCCAGCAGTTCCCAGGGACAGGGGGGATCTGAAGCTTTCTTT.